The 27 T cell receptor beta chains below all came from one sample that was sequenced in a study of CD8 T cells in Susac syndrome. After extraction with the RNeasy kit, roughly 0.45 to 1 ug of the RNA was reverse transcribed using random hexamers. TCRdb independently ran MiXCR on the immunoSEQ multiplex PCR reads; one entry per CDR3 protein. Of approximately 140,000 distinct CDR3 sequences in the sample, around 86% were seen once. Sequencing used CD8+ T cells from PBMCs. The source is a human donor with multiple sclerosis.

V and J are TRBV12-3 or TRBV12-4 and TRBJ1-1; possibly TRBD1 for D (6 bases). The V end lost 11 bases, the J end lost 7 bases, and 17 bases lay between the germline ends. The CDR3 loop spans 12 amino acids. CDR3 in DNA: TGTGCCGTACAGGGCCGGTCGGATGAAGCTTTCTTT. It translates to CAVQGRSDEAFF.

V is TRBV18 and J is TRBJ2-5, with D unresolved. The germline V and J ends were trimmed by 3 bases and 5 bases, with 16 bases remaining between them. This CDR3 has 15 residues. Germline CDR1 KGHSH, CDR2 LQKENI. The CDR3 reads CASSPPARIGETQYF. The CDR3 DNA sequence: TGTGCCAGCTCACCTCCAGCCAGAATCGGGGAGACCCAGTACTTC.

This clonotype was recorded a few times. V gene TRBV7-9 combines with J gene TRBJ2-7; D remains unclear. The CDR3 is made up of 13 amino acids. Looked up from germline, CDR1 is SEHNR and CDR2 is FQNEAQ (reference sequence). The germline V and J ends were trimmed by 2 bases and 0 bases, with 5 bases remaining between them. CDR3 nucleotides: TGTGCCAGCAGCTTACATAGCTCCTACGAGCAGTACGTC. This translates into CASSLHSSYEQYV.

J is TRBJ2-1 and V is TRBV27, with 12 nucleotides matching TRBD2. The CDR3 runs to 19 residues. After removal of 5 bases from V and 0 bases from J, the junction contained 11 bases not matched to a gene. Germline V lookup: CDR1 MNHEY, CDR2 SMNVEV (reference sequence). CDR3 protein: CASSPFLAGGRGSYNEQFF. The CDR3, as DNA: TGTGCCAGCAGTCCCTTCCTAGCGGGAGGGCGGGGCTCCTACAATGAGCAGTTCTTC.

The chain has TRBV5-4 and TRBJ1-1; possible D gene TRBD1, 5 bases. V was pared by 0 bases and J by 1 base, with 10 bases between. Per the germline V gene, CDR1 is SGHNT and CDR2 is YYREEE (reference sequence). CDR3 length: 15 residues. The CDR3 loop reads CASSLESGANTEAFF. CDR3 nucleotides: TGTGCCAGCAGCTTGGAGTCCGGGGCGAACACTGAAGCTTTCTTT. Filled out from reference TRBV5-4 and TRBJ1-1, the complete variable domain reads ETGVTQSPTHLIKTRGQQVTLRCSSQSGHNTVSWYQQALGQGPQFIFQYYREEENGRGNFPPRFSGLQFPNYSSELNVNALELDDSALYLCASSLESGANTEAFFGQGTRLTVV.

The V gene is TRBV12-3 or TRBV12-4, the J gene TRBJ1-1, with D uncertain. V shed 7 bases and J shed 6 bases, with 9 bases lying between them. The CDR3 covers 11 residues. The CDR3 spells CASTRGPEAFF. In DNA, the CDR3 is TGTGCCAGCACTCGAGGGCCTGAAGCTTTCTTT.

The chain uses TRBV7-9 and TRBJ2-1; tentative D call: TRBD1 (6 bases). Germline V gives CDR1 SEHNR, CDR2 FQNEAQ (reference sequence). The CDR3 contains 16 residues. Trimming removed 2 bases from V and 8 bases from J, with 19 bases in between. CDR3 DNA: TGTGCCAGCAGCTTATCATACAGGGAACAAGCAGATGAGCAGTTCTTC. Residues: CASSLSYREQADEQFF.

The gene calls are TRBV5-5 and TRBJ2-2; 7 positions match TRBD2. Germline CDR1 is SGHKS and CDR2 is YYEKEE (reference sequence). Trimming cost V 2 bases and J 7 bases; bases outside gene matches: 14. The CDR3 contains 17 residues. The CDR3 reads CASSFSRAGLVSGELFF. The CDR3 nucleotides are TGTGCCAGCAGCTTTAGTCGGGCCGGACTAGTAAGCGGGGAGCTGTTTTTT.

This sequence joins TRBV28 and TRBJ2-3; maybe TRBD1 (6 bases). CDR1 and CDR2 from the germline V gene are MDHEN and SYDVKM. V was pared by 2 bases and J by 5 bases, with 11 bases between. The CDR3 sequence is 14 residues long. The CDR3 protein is CASSLPRGRDTQYF. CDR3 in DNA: TGTGCCAGCAGTTTACCCAGGGGTAGAGATACGCAGTATTTT. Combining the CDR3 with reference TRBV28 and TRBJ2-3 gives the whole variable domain DVKVTQSSRYLVKRTGEKVFLECVQDMDHENMFWYRQDPGLGLRLIYFSYDVKMKEKGDIPEGYSVSREKKERFSLILESASTNQTSMYLCASSLPRGRDTQYFGPGTRLTVL.

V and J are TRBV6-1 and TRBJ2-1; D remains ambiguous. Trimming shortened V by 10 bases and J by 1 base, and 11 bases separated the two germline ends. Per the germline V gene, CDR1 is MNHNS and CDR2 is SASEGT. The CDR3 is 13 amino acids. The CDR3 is CATDGPSYNEQFF. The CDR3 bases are TGTGCCACCGACGGACCTTCCTACAATGAGCAGTTCTTC.

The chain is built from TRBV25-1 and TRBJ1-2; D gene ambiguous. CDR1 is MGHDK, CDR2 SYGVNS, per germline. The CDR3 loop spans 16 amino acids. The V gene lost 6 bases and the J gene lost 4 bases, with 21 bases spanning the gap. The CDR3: CASRADVGNSLYGYTF. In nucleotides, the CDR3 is TGTGCCAGCAGGGCCGATGTGGGCAATTCCCTCTATGGCTACACCTTC.

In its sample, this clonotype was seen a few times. The CDR3 DNA reads as TGTGCCAGCAGCTTAGGGGTCCGGGCTGCGCAATACGAGCAGTTCTTC. It yields the protein CASSLGVRAAQYEQFF. The chain has TRBV7-8 and TRBJ2-1; D unclear. Trimming stripped 1 base from V and 10 bases from J, with 20 bases between. The CDR3 sequence is 16 residues long. The germline CDR1 and CDR2 sequences are SGHVS and FQNEAQ.

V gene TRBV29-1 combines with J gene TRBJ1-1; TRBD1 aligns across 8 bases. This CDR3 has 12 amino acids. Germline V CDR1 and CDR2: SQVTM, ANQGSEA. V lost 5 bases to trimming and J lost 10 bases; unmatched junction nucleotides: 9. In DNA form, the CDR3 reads TGCAGCGTTTACAGGGGGACCCTAGGAGCTTTCTTT. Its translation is CSVYRGTLGAFF.

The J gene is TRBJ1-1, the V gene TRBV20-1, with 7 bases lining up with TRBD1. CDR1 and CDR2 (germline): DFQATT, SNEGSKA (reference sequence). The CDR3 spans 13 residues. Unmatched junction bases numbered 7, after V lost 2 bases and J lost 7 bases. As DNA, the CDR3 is TGCAGTGCTAGAACGGGACAGTTCAGTGAAGCTTTCTTT. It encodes CSARTGQFSEAFF.

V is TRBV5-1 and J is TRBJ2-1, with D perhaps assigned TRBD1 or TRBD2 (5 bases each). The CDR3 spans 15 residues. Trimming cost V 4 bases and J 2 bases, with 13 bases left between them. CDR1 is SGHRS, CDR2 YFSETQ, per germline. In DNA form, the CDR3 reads TGCGCCAGCAGCCACGACTGGGGGACCTACAATGAGCAGTTCTTC. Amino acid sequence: CASSHDWGTYNEQFF.

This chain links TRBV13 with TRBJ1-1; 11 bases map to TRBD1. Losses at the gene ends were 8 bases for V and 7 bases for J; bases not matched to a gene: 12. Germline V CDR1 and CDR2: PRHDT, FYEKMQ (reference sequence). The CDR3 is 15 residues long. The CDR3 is CASPLSGTGGSEAFF. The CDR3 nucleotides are TGTGCCAGCCCCCTATCCGGGACAGGGGGGAGTGAAGCTTTCTTT. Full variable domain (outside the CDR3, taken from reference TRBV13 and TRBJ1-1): AAGVIQSPRHLIKEKRETATLKCYPIPRHDTVYWYQQGPGQDPQFLISFYEKMQSDKGSIPDRFSAQQFSDYHSELNMSSLELGDSALYFCASPLSGTGGSEAFFGQGTRLTVV.

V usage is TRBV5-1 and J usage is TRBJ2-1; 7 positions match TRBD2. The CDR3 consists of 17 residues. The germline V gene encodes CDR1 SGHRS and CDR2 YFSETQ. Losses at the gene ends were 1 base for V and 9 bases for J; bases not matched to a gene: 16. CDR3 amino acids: CASSLRLIRTSLGEQFF. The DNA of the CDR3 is TGCGCCAGCAGCTTGCGTTTGATAAGGACTAGTTTGGGTGAGCAGTTCTTC.

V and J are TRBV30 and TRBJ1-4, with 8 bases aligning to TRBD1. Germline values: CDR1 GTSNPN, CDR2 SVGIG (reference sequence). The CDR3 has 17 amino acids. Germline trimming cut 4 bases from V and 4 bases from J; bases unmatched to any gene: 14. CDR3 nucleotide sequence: TGTGCCTGGATTCCGGGACAGGCTACCGACTTTAATGAAAAACTGTTTTTT. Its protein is CAWIPGQATDFNEKLFF.

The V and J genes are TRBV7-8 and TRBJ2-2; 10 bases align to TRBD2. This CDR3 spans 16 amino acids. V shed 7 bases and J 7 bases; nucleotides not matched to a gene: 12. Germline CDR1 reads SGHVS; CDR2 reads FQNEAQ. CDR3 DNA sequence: TGTGCCAGCACCCCCGGGGTAGCGGGAGGCCGCGGGGAGCTGTTTTTT. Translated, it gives CASTPGVAGGRGELFF.

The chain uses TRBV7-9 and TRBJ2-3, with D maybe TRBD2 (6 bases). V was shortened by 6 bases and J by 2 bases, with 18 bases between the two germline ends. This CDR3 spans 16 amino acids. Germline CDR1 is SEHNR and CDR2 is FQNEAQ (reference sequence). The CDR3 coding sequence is TGTGCCAGCAGATCATGGGCGGGGTTGAACACAGATACGCAGTATTTT. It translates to CASRSWAGLNTDTQYF.

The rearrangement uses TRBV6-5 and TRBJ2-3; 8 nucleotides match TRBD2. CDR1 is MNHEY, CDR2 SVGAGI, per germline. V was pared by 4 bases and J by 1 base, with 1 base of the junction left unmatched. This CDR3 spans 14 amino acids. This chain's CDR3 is CASSLAGRTDTQYF. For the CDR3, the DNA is TGTGCCAGCAGTTTAGCGGGACGCACAGATACGCAGTATTTT.

CDR3 DNA: TGCGCCAGCAGCCAAGATCCTACCGGGACAGAGCAAGAGACCCAGTACTTC. This encodes CASSQDPTGTEQETQYF. The gene calls are TRBV4-1 and TRBJ2-5; 7 bases are a match to TRBD1. V was clipped by 0 bases and J by 2 bases; unmatched bases: 9. Germline V CDR1 and CDR2: MGHRA, YSYEKL. The length of the CDR3 is 17 residues.

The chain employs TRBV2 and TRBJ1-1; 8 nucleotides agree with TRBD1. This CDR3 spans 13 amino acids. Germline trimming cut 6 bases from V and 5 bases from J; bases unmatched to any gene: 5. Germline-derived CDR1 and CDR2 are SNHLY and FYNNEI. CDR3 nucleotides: TGTGCCAGCAGGCAGGGGGCTGGAACTGAAGCTTTCTTT. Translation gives CASRQGAGTEAFF.

The CDR3 nucleotides are TGTGCCAGCAGCCACGACAGGAACACTGAAGCTTTCTTT. It is translated as CASSHDRNTEAFF. The chain has TRBV5-4 and TRBJ1-1; D might be TRBD1 (5 bases). The CDR3 contains 13 residues. Germline values: CDR1 SGHNT, CDR2 YYREEE (reference sequence). The germline V and J ends were trimmed by 4 bases and 1 base, with 8 bases remaining between them.

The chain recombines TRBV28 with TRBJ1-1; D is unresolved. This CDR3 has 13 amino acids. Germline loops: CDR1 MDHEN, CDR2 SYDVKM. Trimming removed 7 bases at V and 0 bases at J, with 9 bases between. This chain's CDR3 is CASTSRLNTEAFF. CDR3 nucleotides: TGTGCCAGCACCTCCCGGTTGAACACTGAAGCTTTCTTT.

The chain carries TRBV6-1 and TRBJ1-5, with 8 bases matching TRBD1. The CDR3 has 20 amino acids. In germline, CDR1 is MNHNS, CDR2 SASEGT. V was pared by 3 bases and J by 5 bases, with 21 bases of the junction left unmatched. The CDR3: CASSDKAGLDRVFIDQPQHF. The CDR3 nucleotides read TGTGCCAGCAGTGACAAAGCGGGACTGGACAGGGTGTTCATCGATCAGCCCCAGCATTTT.

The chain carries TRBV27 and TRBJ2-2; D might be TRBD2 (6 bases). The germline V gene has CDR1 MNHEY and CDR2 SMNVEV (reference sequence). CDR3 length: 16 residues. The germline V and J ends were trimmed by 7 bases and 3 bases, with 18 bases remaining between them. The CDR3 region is CASTFSSGHDTGELFF. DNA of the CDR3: TGTGCCAGCACCTTCAGTAGCGGTCATGACACCGGGGAGCTGTTTTTT.